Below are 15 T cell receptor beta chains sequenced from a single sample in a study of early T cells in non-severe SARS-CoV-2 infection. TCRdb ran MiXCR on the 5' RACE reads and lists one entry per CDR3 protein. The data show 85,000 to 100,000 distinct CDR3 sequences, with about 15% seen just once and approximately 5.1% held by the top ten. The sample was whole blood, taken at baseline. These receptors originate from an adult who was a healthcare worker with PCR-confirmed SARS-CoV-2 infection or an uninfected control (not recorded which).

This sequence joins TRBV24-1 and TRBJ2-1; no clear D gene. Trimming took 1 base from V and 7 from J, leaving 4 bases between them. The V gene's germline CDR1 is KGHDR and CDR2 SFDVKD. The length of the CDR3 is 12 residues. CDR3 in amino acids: CATSDLGNEQFF. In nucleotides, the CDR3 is TGTGCCACCAGTGATTTAGGAAATGAGCAGTTCTTC.

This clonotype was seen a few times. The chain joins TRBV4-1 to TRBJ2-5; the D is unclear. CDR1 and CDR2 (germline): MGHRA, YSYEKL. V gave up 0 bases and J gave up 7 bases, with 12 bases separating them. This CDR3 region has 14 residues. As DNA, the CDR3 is TGCGCCAGCAGCCAAGATCTGGAGATAGGGACCCAGTACTTC. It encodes CASSQDLEIGTQYF.

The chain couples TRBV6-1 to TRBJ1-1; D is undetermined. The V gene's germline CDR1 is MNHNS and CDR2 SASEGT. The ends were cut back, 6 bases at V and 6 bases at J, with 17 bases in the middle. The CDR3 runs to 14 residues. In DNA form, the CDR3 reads TGTGCCAGCAGGCGGGGTGCTGCAACTTCTGAAGCTTTCTTT. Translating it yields CASRRGAATSEAFF.

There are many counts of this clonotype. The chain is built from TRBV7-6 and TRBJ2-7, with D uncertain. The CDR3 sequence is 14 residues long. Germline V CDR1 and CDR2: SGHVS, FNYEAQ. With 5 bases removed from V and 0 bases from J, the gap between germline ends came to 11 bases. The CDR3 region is CASSPTDSSYEQYF. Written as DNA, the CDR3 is TGTGCCAGCAGCCCGACTGATAGCTCCTACGAGCAGTACTTC.

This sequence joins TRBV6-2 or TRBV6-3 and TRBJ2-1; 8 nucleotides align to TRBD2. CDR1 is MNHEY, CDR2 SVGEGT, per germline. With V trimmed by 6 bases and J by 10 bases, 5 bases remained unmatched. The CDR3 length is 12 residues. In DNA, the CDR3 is TGTGCCAGCAGACATAGCGGGGTAGAGCAGTTCTTC. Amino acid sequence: CASRHSGVEQFF.

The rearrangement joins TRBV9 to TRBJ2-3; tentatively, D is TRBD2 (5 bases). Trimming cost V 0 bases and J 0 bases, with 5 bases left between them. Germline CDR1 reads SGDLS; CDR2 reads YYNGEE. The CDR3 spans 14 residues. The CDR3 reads CASSVAGSTDTQYF. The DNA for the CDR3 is TGTGCCAGCAGCGTAGCGGGAAGCACAGATACGCAGTATTTT.

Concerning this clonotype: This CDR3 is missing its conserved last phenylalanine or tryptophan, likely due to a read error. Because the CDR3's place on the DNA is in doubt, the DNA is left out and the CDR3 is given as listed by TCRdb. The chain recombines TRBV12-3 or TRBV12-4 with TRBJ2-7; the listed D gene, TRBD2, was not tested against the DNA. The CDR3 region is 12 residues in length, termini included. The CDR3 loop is CASTGPGLGPTI.

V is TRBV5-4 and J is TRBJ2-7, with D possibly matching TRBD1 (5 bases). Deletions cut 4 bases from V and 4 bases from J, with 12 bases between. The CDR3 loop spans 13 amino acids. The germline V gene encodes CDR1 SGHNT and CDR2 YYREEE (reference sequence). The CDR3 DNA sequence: TGTGCCAGCAGCGTGACAGAGGAGTACGAGCAGTACTTC. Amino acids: CASSVTEEYEQYF.

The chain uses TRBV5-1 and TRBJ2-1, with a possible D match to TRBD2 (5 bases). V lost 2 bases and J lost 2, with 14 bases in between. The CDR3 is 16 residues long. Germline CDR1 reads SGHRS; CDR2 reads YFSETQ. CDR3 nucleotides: TGCGCCAGCAGCTTCCCAAGGTTGCGGGCCTACAATGAGCAGTTCTTC. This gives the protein CASSFPRLRAYNEQFF.

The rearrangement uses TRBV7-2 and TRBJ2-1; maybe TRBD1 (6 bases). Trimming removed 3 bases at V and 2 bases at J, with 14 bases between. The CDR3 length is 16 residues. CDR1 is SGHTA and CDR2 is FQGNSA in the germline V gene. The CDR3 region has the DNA TGTGCCAGCAGCTTTCAGGGGACCCGGACCTACAATGAGCAGTTCTTC. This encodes CASSFQGTRTYNEQFF.

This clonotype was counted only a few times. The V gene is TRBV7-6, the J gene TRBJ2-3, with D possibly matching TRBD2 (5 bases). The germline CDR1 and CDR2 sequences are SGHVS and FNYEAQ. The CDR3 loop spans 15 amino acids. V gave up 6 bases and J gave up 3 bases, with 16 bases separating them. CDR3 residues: CASSPPASRTDTQYF. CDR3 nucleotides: TGTGCCAGCAGTCCACCGGCTAGCCGAACAGATACGCAGTATTTT.

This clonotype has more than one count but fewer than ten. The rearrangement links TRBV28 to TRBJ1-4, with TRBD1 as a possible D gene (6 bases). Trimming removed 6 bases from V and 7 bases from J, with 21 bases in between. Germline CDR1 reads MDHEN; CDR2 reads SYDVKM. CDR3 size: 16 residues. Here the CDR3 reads CASSFSQAGGAEKLFF. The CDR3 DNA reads TGTGCCAGCAGCTTTTCCCAGGCCGGGGGCGCTGAAAAACTGTTTTTT.

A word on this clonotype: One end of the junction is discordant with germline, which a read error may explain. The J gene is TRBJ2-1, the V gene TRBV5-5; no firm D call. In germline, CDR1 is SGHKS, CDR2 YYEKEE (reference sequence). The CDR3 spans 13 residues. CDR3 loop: CARSLAGYNEQFF. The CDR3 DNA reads TGTGCCAGGAGCTTGGCCGGTTACAATGAGCAGTTCTTC.

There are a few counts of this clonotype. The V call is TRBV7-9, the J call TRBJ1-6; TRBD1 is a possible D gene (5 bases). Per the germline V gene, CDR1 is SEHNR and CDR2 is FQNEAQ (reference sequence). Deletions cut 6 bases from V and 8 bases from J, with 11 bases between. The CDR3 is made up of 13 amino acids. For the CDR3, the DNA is TGTGCCAGCAGGGGGCAAGGGGATTCACCCCTCCACTTT. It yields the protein CASRGQGDSPLHF.

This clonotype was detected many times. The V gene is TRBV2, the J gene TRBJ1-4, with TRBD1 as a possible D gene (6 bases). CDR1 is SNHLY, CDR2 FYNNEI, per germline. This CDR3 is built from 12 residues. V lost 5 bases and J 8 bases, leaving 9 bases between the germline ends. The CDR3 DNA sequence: TGTGCCAGCAGTTACCAGGGGGAAAAACTGTTTTTT. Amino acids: CASSYQGEKLFF.